This TCR beta chain came from a study of neurological immune-mediated disorders. The germline CDR1 and CDR2 sequences are LGHDT and YNNKEL (reference sequence). Trimming removed 7 bases from V and 6 bases from J, with 13 bases in between. The CDR3 spans 12 residues. In this sample, this clonotype turned up many times. Libraries used 2 million unsorted PBMCs kept frozen in RNAlater. 5'RACE with 10-nucleotide random UMIs generated the cDNA. From 15-18 subjects, over 190 million TCR-beta sequences were obtained in each sequencing run. MiXCR, applied by TCRdb to the 5' RACE reads, yields one record per CDR3 protein. The table includes around 130,000 distinct CDR3 sequences, about 3.4% detected once.

The TCR originated in a woman aged 30 to 39 with multiple sclerosis. Sequencing was carried out using PBMCs. The chain is built from TRBV3-1 and TRBJ2-7; D may be TRBD2 (5 bases). For the CDR3, the DNA is TGTGCCAGCAACGGGGTTGATGGCGAGCAGTACTTC. Amino acid sequence: CASNGVDGEQYF.